The rows below give T cell receptor beta chains drawn from one sample of a study of CD8 T cells in Susac syndrome. TCRdb recomputed calls from the immunoSEQ multiplex PCR reads with MiXCR, one row per CDR3 protein. The table shows approximately 110,000 distinct CDR3 sequences, with over 90% occurring only once. Sequences were obtained from CD8+ T cells from PBMCs. The receptors originated from a human donor with multiple sclerosis. Both conserved end residues are part of each CDR3. The order of the fields is CDR3 DNA, CDR3 protein, D gene, clone size, J gene, V gene. The D gene is left open where the match is weak. A clone size is listed for some rows: how often the clone was seen (once, few, many), or a class if it is expanded.

DNA: TGTGCCACCAGTGATTTGCTCACTAGCGGGAGCGGCAATGAGCAGTTCTTC
CDR3: CATSDLLTSGSGNEQFF
D: TRBD2
size: -
J: TRBJ2-1
V: TRBV24-1

DNA: TGCGCCAGCAGCTTTCCCCGGGACAGGGGTTGGGATACGCAGTATTTT
CDR3: CASSFPRDRGWDTQYF
D: TRBD1
size: -
J: TRBJ2-3
V: TRBV5-1

DNA: TGTGCCAGCAGCTCTTTGGACGGGCGCGGAAGGACCTACGAGCAGTACTTC
CDR3: CASSSLDGRGRTYEQYF
D: -
size: -
J: TRBJ2-7
V: TRBV9

DNA: TGTGCCAGCAGTTATGCCAGGGTGGTCATTCAGTACTTC
CDR3: CASSYARVVIQYF
D: -
size: -
J: TRBJ2-4
V: TRBV12-3/TRBV12-4

DNA: TGTGCCAGCGCTCTAGGCAGGGCCAGCGGGGGGTACTATGGCTACACCTTC
CDR3: CASALGRASGGYYGYTF
D: -
size: -
J: TRBJ1-2
V: TRBV12-3/TRBV12-4

DNA: TGTGCCAGCAGCCCGTCCGGGCGGGAGAGGGAGACCCAGTACTTC
CDR3: CASSPSGRERETQYF
D: TRBD2
size: -
J: TRBJ2-5
V: TRBV14

DNA: TGCGCCAGCAGCCTGACCGGGACTACCTACAATGAGCAGTTCTTC
CDR3: CASSLTGTTYNEQFF
D: TRBD2
size: -
J: TRBJ2-1
V: TRBV4-1

DNA: TGTGCCAGCAGTCCGGGGACAGGGGGCAATCAGCCCCAGCATTTT
CDR3: CASSPGTGGNQPQHF
D: TRBD1
size: few
J: TRBJ1-5
V: TRBV6-6

DNA: TGTGCCAGCAGCTCTACCTACGAGCAGTACTTC
CDR3: CASSSTYEQYF
D: -
size: few
J: TRBJ2-7
V: TRBV5-4

DNA: TGCAGTGCTAGAGATCTAACTAGCGGGGCTCCTTGGACCTACAATGAGCAGTTCTTC
CDR3: CSARDLTSGAPWTYNEQFF
D: TRBD2
size: -
J: TRBJ2-1
V: TRBV20-1

DNA: TGTGCCAGCTCACATATAGGGGGCGCACAGACCCAGTACTTC
CDR3: CASSHIGGAQTQYF
D: TRBD1
size: once
J: TRBJ2-5
V: TRBV7-9

DNA: TGTGCCAGCAGTCCTTCAGGGGGAACGATCACAGATACGCAGTATTTT
CDR3: CASSPSGGTITDTQYF
D: TRBD1
size: -
J: TRBJ2-3
V: TRBV9

DNA: TGCGCCAGCAGCTCTAGCGGGAGCCTAGAGACCCAGTACTTC
CDR3: CASSSSGSLETQYF
D: TRBD2
size: -
J: TRBJ2-5
V: TRBV4-1

DNA: TGTGCCTGGAGTGGGGCGGGAGGGGGGCAAGATCGATACAATGAGCAGTTCTTC
CDR3: CAWSGAGGGQDRYNEQFF
D: TRBD2
size: once
J: TRBJ2-1
V: TRBV30

DNA: TGTGCCAGCAGCTTGTTCGGGGGCGGAAGCAATCAGCCCCAGCATTTT
CDR3: CASSLFGGGSNQPQHF
D: -
size: -
J: TRBJ1-5
V: TRBV5-5

DNA: TGTGCCAGCAGCTTACGGGACCATGTTAAAGAGACCCAGTACTTC
CDR3: CASSLRDHVKETQYF
D: -
size: few
J: TRBJ2-5
V: TRBV7-2

DNA: TGTGCCAGTAGCCTCGGGCCGTGGGTCCGGGGTAATGAAAAACTGTTTTTT
CDR3: CASSLGPWVRGNEKLFF
D: -
size: -
J: TRBJ1-4
V: TRBV19

DNA: TGTGCCAGCAGCTTCCGCGGGATAAGACCCACCGGGGAGCTGTTTTTT
CDR3: CASSFRGIRPTGELFF
D: -
size: -
J: TRBJ2-2
V: TRBV11-2

DNA: TGTGCCAGCAGTAAAGGGACCACAGATCAGCCCCAGCATTTT
CDR3: CASSKGTTDQPQHF
D: -
size: -
J: TRBJ1-5
V: TRBV7-9

DNA: TGTGCCAGCAGCCAGGACAGGGTGATGTCGGCTGAAGCTTTCTTT
CDR3: CASSQDRVMSAEAFF
D: TRBD1
size: -
J: TRBJ1-1
V: TRBV3-1

DNA: TGTGCCAGCAGCCCCCGCCCCACTTGGAACACTGAAGCTTTCTTT
CDR3: CASSPRPTWNTEAFF
D: -
size: few
J: TRBJ1-1
V: TRBV14

DNA: TGTGCCAGCAGCAAAGCGAAGGGCACAGATACGCAGTATTTT
CDR3: CASSKAKGTDTQYF
D: -
size: -
J: TRBJ2-3
V: TRBV12-3/TRBV12-4

DNA: TGCAGCGTTGTGCCCGGGACAAAGAGCTCCTACGAGCAGTACTTC
CDR3: CSVVPGTKSSYEQYF
D: -
size: -
J: TRBJ2-7
V: TRBV29-1

DNA: TGTGCCAGCAGCGTAGACGGCGGGGAGCTGTTTTTT
CDR3: CASSVDGGELFF
D: -
size: -
J: TRBJ2-2
V: TRBV9

DNA: TGTGCCACCAGCATACCGGGACAGGGGCTATATGGCTACACCTTC
CDR3: CATSIPGQGLYGYTF
D: TRBD1
size: -
J: TRBJ1-2
V: TRBV15

DNA: TGTGCTAGTGGTTTTAATAAGGGAGCCGGGGAGCTGTTTTTT
CDR3: CASGFNKGAGELFF
D: -
size: -
J: TRBJ2-2
V: TRBV12-5

DNA: TGTGCCAGCTCACGAGAGGGAGACAGAAACCGCTATGGAGGCTACACCTTC
CDR3: CASSREGDRNRYGGYTF
D: -
size: -
J: TRBJ1-2
V: TRBV18

DNA: TGTGCCAGCAGCTTCGGGACAGGCTACACTGAAGCTTTCTTT
CDR3: CASSFGTGYTEAFF
D: TRBD1
size: once
J: TRBJ1-1
V: TRBV7-8

DNA: TGTGCCAGCAGCTCTTCGAATGAGCAGTTCTTC
CDR3: CASSSSNEQFF
D: -
size: -
J: TRBJ2-1
V: TRBV7-9